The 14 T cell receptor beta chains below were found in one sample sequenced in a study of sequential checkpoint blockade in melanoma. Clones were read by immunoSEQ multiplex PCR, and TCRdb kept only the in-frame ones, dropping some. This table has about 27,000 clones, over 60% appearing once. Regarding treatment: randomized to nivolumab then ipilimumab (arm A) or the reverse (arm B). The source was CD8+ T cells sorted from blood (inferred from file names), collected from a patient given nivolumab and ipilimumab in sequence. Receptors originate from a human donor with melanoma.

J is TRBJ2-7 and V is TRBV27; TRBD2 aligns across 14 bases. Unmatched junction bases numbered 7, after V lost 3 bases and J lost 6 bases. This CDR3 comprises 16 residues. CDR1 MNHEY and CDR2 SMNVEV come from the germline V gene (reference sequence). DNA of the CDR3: TGTGCCAGCAGTTTCCGACTAGCGGGAGGGCCTCCCGAGCAGTACTTC. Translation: CASSFRLAGGPPEQYF.

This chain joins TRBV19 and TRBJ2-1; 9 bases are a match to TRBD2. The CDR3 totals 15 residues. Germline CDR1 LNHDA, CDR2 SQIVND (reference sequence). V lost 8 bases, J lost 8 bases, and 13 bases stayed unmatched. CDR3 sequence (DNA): TGTGCCAGTTCTAGCGGGGACCCGGGGAGGGATGAGCAGTTCTTC. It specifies CASSSGDPGRDEQFF.

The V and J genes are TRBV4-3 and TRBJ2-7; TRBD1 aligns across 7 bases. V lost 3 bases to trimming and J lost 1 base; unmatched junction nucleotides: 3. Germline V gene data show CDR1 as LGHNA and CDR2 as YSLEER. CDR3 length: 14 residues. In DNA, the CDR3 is TGCGCCAGCAGCCACACGGGACAGTCCTACGAGCAGTACTTC. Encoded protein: CASSHTGQSYEQYF.

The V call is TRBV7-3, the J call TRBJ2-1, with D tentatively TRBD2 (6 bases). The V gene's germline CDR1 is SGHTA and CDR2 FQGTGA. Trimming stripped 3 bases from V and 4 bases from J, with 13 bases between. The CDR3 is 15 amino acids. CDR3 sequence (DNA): TGTGCCAGCAGCTTTTCCGGGGGTCGGTACAATGAGCAGTTCTTC. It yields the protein CASSFSGGRYNEQFF.

The DNA for the CDR3 is TGTGCCAGCACCCTTCGAGGTCCTGAAGCTTTCTTT. Its translation is CASTLRGPEAFF. J is TRBJ1-1 and V is TRBV6-1; no clear D gene. This CDR3 is 12 amino acids long. From germline, CDR1 is MNHNS and CDR2 SASEGT. Trimming took off 7 bases at V and 6 bases at J, with 12 bases between the two ends.

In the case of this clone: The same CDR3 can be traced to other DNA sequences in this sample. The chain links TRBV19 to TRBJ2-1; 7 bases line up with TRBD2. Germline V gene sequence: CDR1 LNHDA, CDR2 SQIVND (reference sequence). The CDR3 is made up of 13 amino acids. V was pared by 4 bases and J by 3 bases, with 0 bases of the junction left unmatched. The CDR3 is CASSSGSYNEQFF. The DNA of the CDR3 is TGTGCCAGTAGTAGCGGGAGCTACAATGAGCAGTTCTTC.

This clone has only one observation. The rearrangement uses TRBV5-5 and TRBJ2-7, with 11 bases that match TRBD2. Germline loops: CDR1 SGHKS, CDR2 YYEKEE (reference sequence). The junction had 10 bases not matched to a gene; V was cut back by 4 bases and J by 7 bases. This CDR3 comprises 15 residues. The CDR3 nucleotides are TGTGCCAGCAGCGGTACTAGCGGGAGCCTCCTGGAGCAGTACTTC. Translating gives CASSGTSGSLLEQYF.

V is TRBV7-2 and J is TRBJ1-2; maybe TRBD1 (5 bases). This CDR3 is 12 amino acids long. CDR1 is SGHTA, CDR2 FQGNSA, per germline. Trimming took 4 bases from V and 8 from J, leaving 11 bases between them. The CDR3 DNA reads TGTGCCAGCAGCTCCCCTTGGGGCGGCTACACCTTC. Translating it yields CASSSPWGGYTF.

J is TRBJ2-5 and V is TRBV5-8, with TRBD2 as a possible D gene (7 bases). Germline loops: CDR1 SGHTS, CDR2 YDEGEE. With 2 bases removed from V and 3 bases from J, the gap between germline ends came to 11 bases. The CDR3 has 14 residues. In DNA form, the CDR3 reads TGTGCCAGCAGCTTAAGGGGGGGCAAAGAGACCCAGTACTTC. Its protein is CASSLRGGKETQYF. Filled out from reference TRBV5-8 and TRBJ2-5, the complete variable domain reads EAGVTQSPTHLIKTRGQQATLRCSPISGHTSVYWYQQALGLGLQFLLWYDEGEERNRGNFPPRFSGRQFPNYSSELNVNALELEDSALYLCASSLRGGKETQYFGPGTRLLVL.

CDR3 in DNA: TGTGCCAGCAGTGGGGTAGACACGCATCAGCCCCAGCATTTT. Protein product: CASSGVDTHQPQHF. V gene TRBV2 combines with J gene TRBJ1-5; no clear D gene. V was clipped by 4 bases and J by 5 bases, with 12 bases between them. CDR3 length: 14 amino acids. In germline, CDR1 is SNHLY, CDR2 FYNNEI.

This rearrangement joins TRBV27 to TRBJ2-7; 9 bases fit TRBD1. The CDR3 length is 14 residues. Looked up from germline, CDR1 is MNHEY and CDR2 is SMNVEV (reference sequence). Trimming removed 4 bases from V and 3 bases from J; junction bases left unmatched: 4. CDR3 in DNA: TGTGCCAGCAGTTCAGGGGGACAGGGCTACGAGCAGTACTTC. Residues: CASSSGGQGYEQYF.

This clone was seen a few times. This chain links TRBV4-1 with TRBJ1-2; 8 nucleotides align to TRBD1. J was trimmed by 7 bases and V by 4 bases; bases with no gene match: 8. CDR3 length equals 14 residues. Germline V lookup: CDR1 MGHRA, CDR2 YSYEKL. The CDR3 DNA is TGCGCCAGCAGCCGGGACAGGCGGAAGGCTGGCTACACCTTC. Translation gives CASSRDRRKAGYTF.

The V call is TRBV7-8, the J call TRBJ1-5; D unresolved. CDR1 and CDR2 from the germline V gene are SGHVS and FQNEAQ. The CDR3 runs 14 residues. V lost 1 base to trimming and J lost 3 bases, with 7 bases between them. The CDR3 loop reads CASSLDSYNQPQHF. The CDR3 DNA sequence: TGTGCCAGCAGCTTAGACAGTTACAATCAGCCCCAGCATTTT.

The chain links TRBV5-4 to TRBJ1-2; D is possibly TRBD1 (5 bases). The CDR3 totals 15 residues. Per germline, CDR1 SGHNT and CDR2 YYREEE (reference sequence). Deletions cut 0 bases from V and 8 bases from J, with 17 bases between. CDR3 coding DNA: TGTGCCAGCAGCTTGGGCCCTGGAGGGGTTAGAGGCTACACCTTC. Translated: CASSLGPGGVRGYTF.